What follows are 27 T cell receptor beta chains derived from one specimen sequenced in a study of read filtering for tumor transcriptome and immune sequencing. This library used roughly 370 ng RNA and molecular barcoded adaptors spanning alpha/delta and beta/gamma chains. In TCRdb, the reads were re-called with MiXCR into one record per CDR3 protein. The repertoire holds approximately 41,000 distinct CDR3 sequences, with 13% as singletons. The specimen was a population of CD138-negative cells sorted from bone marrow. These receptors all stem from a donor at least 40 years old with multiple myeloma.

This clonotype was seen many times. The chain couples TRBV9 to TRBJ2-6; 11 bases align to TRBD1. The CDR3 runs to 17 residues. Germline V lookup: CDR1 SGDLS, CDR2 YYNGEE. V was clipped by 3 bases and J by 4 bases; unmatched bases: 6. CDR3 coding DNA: TGTGCCAGCAGCGCTCGGACAGGGGGCGGCGGGGCCAACGTCCTGACTTTC. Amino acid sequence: CASSARTGGGGANVLTF.

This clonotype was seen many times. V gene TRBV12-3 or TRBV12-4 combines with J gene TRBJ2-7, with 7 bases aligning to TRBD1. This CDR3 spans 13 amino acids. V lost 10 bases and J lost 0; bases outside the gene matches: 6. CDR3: CATSRDSSYEQYF. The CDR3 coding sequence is TGTGCCACCTCACGGGACAGCTCCTACGAGCAGTACTTC.

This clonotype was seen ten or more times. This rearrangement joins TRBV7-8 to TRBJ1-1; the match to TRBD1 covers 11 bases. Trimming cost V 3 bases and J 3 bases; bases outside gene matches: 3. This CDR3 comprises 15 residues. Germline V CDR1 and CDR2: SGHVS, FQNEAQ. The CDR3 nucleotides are TGTGCCAGCAGCTTCGGACAGGGGGCTGACACTGAAGCTTTCTTT. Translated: CASSFGQGADTEAFF.

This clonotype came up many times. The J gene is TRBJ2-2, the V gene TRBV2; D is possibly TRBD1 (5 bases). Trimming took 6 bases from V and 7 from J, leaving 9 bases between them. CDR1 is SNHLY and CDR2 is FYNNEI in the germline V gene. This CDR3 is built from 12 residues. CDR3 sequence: CASRGDSGELFF. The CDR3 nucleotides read TGTGCCAGCAGGGGCGACAGCGGGGAGCTGTTTTTT.

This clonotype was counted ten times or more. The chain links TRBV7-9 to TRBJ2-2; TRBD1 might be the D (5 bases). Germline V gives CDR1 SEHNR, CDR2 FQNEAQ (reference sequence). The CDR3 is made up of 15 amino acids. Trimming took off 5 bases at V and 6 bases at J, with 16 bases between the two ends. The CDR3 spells CASSNKGQVAGELFF. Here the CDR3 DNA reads TGTGCCAGCAGCAACAAAGGACAAGTTGCCGGGGAGCTGTTTTTT.

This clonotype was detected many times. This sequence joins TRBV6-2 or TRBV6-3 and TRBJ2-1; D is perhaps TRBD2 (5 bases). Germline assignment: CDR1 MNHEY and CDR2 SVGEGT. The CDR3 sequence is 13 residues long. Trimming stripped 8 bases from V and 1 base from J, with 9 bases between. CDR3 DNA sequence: TGTGCCAGCCTGGAGCGGTCCTACAATGAGCAGTTCTTC. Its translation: CASLERSYNEQFF.

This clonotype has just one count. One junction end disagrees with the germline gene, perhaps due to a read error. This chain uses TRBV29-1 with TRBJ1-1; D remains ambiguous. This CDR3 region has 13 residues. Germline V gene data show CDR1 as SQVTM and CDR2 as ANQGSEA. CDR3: CSAVRARDTGAFF. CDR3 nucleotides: TGCAGCGCCGTGCGGGCGAGAGACACTGGAGCTTTCTTC.

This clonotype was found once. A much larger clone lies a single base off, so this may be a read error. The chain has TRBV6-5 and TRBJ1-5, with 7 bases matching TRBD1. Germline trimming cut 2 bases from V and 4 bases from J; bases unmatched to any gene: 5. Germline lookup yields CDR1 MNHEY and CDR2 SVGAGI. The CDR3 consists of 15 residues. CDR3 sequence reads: CASSYNEQGNQPQHF. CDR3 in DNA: TGTGCCAGCAGTTACAATGAACAGGGGAATCAGCCCCAGCATTTT.

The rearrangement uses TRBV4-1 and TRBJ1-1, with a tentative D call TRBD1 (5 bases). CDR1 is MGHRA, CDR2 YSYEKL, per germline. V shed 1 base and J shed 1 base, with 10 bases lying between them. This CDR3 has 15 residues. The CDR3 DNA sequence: TGCGCCAGCAGCCAAGCAGGGAGCTCGAACACTGAAGCTTTCTTT. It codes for CASSQAGSSNTEAFF.

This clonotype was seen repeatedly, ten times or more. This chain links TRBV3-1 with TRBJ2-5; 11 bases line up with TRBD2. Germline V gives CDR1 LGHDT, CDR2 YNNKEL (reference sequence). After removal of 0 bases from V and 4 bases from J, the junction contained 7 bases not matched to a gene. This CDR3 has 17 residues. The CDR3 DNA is TGTGCCAGCAGCCAAGATCGGAGACTAGCGGGATCAGAGACCCAGTACTTC. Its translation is CASSQDRRLAGSETQYF.

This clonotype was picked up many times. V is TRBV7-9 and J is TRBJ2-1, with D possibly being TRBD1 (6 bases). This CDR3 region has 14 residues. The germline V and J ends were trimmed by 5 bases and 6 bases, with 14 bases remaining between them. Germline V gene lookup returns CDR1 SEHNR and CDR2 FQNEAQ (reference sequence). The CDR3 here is CASSRDTSSNEQFF. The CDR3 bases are TGTGCCAGCAGCCGGGACACATCTAGCAATGAGCAGTTCTTC.

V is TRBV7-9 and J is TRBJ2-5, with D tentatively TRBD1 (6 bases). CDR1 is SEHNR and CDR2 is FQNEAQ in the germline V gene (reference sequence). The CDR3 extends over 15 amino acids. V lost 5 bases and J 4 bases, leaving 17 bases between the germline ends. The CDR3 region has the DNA TGTGCCAGCAGCGTAGGGGGTGGAGGAGGAGAGACCCAGTACTTC. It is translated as CASSVGGGGGETQYF.

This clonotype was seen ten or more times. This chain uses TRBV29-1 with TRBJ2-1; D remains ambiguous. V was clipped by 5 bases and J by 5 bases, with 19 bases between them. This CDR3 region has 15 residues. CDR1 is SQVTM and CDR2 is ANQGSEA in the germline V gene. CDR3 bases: TGCAGCGTTACACATTGGGGTGGAGCTAACAATGAGCAGTTCTTC. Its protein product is CSVTHWGGANNEQFF.

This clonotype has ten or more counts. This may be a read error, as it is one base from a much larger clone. Here the CDR3 reads CGAPKFGTGGGNEQFF. DNA of the CDR3: TGCGGTGCTCCGAAATTTGGGACAGGGGGCGGCAATGAGCAGTTCTTC. The V and J genes are TRBV20-1 and TRBJ2-1; 12 bases match TRBD1. The germline CDR1 and CDR2 sequences are DFQATT and SNEGSKA (reference sequence). CDR3 size: 16 residues.

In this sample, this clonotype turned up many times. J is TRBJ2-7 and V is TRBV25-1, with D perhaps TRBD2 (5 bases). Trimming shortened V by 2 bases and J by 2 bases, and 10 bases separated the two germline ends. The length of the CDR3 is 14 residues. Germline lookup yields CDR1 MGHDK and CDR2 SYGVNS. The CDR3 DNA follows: TGTGCCAGCAGTGAAGGGCACGGGGCCTACGAGCAGTACTTC. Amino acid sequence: CASSEGHGAYEQYF.

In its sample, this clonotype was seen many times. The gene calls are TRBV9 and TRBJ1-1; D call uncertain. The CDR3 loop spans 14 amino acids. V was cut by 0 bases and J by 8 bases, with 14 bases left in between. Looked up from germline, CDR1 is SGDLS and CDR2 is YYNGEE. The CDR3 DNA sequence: TGTGCCAGCAGCGTAGCGGCAGACCCTTACGAAGCTTTCTTT. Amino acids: CASSVAADPYEAFF.

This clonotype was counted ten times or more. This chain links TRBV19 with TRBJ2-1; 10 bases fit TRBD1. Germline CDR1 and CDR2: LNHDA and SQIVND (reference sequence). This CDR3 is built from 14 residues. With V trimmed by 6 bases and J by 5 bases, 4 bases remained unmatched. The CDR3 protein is CASSLGQGHNEQFF. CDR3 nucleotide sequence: TGTGCCAGTAGCTTGGGACAGGGGCACAATGAGCAGTTCTTC.

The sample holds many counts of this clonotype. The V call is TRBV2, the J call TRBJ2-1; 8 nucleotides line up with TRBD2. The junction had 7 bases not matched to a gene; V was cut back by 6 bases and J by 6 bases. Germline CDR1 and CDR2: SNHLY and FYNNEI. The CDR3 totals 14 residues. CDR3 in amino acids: CASRGTSIGNEQFF. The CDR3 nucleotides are TGTGCCAGCAGGGGGACTAGTATTGGCAATGAGCAGTTCTTC.

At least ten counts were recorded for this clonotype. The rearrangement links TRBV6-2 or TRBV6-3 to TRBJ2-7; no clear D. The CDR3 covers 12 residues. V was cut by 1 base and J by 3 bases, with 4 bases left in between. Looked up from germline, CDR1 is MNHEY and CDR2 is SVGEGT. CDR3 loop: CASSYYHYEQYF. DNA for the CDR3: TGTGCCAGCAGTTACTACCACTACGAGCAGTACTTC.

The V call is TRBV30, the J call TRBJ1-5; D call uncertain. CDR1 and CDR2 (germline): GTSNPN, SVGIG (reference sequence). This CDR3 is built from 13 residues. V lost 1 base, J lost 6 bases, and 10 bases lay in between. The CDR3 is CAWSEREAQPQHF. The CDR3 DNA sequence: TGTGCCTGGAGTGAAAGGGAGGCTCAGCCCCAGCATTTT.

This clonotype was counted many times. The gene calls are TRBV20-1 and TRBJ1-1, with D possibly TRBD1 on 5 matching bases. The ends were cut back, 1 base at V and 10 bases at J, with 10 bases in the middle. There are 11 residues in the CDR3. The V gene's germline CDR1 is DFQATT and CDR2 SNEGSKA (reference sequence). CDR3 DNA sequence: TGCAGTGCTAGAGGTCTCCAGGGAGCTTTCTTT. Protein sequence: CSARGLQGAFF.

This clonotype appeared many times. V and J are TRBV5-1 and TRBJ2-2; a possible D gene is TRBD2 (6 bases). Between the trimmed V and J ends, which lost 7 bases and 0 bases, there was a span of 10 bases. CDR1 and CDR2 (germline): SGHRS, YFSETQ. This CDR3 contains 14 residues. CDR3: CASGAGTNTGELFF. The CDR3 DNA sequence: TGCGCCAGCGGAGCGGGTACGAACACCGGGGAGCTGTTTTTT.

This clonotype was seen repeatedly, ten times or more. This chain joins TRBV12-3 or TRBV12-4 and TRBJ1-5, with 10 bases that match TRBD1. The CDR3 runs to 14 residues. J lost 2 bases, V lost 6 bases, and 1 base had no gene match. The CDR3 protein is CASSGTGGNQPQHF. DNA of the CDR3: TGTGCCAGCAGCGGGACAGGGGGCAATCAGCCCCAGCATTTT.

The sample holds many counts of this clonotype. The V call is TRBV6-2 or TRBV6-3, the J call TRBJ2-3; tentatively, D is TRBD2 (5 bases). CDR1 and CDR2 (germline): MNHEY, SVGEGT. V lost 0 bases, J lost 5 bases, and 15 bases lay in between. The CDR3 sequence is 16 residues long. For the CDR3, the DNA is TGTGCCAGCAGTTACTCCGGCGTAGCGTCAGAAGATACGCAGTATTTT. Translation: CASSYSGVASEDTQYF.

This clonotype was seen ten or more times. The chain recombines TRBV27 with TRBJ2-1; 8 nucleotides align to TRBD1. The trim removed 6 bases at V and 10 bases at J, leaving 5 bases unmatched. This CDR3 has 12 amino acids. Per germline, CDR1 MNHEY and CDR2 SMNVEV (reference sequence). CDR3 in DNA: TGTGCCAGCAGCCCAGGGGGCTTAGAGCAGTTCTTC. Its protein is CASSPGGLEQFF.

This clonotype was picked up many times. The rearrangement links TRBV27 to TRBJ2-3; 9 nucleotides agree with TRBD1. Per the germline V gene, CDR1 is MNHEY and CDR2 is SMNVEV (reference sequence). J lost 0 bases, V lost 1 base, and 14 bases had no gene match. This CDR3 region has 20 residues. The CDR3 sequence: CASSLYRGTGNARSTDTQYF. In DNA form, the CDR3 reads TGTGCCAGCAGTTTATATCGAGGGACAGGGAATGCCCGAAGCACAGATACGCAGTATTTT.

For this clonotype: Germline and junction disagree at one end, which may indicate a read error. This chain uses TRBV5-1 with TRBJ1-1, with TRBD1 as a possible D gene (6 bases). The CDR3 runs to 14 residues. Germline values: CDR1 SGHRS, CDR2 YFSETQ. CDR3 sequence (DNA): TGCGCCAGCAGCCCACAGGGCGTGGGGGCTGAAGCTTTCTTC. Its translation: CASSPQGVGAEAFF.